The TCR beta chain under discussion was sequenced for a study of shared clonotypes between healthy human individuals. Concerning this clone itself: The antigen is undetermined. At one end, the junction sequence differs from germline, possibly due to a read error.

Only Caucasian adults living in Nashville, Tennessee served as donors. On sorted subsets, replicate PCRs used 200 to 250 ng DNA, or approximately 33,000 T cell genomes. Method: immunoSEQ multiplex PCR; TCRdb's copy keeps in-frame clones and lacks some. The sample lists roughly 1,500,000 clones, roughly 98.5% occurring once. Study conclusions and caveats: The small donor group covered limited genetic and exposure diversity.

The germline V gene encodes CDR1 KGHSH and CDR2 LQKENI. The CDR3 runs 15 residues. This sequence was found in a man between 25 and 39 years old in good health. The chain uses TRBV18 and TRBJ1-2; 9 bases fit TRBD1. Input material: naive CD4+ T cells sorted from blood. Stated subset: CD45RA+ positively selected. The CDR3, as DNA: TGTGCCAGCTCACCCGGGACAGGGACCCACCATGGCTACACTTTC. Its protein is CASSPGTGTHHGYTF.